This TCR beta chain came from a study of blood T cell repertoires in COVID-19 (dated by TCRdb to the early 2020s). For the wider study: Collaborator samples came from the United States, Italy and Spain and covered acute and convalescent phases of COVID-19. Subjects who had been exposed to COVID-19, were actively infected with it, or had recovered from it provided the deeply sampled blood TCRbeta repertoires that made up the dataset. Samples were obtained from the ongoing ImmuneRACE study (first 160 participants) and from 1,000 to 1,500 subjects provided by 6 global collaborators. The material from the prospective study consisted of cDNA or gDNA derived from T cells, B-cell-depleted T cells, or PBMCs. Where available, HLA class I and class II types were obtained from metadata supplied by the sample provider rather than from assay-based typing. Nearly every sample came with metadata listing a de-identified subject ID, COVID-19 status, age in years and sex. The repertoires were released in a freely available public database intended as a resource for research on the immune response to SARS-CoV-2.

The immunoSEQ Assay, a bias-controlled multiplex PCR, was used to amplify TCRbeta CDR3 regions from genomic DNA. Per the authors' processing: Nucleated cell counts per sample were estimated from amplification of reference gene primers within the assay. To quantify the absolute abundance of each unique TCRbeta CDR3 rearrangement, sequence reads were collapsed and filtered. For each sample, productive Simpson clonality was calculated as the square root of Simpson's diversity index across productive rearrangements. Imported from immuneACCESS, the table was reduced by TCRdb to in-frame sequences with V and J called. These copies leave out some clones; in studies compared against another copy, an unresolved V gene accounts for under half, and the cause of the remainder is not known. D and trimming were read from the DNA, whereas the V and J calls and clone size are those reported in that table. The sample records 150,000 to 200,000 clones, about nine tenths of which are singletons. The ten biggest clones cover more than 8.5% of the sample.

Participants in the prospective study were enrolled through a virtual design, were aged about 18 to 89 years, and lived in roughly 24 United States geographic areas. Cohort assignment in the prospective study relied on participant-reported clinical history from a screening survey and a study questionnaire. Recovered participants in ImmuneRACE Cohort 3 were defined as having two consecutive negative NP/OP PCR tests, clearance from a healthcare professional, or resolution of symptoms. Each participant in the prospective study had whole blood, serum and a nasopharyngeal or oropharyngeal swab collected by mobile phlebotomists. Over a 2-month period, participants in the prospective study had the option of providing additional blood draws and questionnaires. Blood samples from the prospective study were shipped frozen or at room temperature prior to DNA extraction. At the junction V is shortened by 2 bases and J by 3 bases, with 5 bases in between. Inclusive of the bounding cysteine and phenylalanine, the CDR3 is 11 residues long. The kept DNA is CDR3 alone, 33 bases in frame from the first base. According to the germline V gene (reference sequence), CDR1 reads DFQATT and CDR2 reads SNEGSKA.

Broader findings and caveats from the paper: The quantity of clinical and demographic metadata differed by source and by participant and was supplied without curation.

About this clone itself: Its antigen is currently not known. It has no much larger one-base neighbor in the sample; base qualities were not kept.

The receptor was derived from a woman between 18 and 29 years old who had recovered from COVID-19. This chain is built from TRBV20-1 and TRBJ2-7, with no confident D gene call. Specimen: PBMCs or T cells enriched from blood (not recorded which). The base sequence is TGCAGTGCTAGACCCTTCTACGAGCAGTACTTC. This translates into CSARPFYEQYF.